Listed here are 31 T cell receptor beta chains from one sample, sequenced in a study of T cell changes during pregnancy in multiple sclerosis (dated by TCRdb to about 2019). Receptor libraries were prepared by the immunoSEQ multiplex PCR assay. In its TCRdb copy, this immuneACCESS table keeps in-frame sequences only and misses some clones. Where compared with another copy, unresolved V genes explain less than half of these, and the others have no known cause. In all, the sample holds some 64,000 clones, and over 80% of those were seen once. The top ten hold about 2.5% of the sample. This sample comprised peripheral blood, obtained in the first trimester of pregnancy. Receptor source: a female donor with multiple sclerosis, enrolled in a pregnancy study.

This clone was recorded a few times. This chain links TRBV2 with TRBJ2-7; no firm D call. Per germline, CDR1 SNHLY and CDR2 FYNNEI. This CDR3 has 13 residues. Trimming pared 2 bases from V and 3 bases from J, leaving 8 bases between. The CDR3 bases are TGTGCCAGCAGTGAACCCGGTATCTACGAGCAGTACTTC. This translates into CASSEPGIYEQYF.

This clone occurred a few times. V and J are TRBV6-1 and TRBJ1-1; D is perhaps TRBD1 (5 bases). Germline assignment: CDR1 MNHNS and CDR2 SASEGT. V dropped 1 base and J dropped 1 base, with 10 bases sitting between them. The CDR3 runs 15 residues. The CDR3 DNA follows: TGTGCCAGCAGTGAAGGTGGGGCGAAGAACACTGAAGCTTTCTTT. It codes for CASSEGGAKNTEAFF.

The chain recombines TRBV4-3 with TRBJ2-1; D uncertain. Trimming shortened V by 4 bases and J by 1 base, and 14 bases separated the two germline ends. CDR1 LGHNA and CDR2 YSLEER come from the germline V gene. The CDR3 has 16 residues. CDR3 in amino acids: CASSPARGASYNEQFF. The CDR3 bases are TGCGCCAGCAGCCCGGCCCGCGGCGCTTCCTACAATGAGCAGTTCTTC.

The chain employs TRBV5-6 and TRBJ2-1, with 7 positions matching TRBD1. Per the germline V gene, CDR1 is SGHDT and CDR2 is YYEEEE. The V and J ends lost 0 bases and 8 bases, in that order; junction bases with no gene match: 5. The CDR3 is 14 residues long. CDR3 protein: CASSLGQGHDEQFF. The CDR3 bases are TGTGCCAGCAGCTTGGGACAGGGTCACGATGAGCAGTTCTTC.

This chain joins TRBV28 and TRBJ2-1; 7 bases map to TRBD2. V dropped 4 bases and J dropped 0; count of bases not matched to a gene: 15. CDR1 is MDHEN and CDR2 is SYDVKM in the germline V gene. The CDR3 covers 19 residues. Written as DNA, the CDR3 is TGTGCCAGCAGTTCTGCTTCCGCACTAGCGCAACGCTCCTACAATGAGCAGTTCTTC. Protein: CASSSASALAQRSYNEQFF.

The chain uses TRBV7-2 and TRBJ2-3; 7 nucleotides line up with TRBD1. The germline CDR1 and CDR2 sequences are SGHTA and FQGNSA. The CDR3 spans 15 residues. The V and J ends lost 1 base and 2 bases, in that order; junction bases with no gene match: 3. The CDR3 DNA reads TGTGCCAGCAGCTTAGACAGGGGCCACACAGATACGCAGTATTTT. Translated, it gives CASSLDRGHTDTQYF.

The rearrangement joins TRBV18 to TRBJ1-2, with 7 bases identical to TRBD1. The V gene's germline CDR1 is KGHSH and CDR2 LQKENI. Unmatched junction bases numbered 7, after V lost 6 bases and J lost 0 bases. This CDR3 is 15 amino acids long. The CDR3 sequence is CASSYQGTANYGYTF. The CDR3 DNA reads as TGTGCCAGCTCGTACCAAGGGACAGCTAACTATGGCTACACCTTC.

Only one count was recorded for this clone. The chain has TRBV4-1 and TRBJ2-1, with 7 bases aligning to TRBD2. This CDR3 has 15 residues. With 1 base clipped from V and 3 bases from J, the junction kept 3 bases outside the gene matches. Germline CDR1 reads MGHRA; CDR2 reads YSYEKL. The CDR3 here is CASSQAGGVYNEQFF. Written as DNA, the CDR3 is TGCGCCAGCAGCCAAGCGGGAGGAGTCTACAATGAGCAGTTCTTC.

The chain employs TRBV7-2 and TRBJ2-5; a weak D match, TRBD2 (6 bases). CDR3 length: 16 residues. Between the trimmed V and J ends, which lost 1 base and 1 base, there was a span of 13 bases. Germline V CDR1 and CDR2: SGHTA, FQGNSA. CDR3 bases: TGTGCCAGCAGCTTAGTTCGCGGGACGACCCAAGAGACCCAGTACTTC. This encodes CASSLVRGTTQETQYF.

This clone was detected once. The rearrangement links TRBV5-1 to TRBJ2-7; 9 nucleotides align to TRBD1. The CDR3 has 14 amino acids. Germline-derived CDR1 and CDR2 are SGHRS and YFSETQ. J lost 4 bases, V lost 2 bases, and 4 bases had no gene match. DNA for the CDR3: TGCGCCAGCAGCTTCGGGACAGGGTCTTACGAGCAGTACTTC. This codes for CASSFGTGSYEQYF.

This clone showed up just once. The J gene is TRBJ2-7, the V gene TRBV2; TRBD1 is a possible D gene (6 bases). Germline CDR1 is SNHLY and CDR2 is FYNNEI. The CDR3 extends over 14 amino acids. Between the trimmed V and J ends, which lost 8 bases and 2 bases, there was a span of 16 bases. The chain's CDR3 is CASRVTGLTYEQYF. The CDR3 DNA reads TGTGCCAGCCGCGTTACAGGGCTGACCTACGAGCAGTACTTC.

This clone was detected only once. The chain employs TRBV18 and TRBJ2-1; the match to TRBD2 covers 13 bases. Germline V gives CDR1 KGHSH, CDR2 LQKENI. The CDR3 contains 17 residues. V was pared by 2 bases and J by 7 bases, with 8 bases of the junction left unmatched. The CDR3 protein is CASSPLGTSGTGNEQFF. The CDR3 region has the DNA TGTGCCAGCTCACCATTGGGGACTAGCGGGACGGGGAATGAGCAGTTCTTC.

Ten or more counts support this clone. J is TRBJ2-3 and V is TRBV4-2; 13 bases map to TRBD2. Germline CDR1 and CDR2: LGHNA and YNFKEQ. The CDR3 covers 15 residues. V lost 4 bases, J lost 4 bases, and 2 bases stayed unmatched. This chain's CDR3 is CASSRTSGSADTQYF. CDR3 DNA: TGTGCCAGCAGCCGGACTAGCGGGAGCGCAGATACGCAGTATTTT.

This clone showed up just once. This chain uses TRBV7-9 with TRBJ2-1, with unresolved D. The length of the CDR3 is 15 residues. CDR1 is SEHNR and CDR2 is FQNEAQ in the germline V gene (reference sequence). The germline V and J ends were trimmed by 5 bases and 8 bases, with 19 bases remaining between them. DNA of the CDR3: TGTGCCAGCAGCCTCGGCCGGCAGCTAGTCGATGAGCAGTTCTTC. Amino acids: CASSLGRQLVDEQFF.

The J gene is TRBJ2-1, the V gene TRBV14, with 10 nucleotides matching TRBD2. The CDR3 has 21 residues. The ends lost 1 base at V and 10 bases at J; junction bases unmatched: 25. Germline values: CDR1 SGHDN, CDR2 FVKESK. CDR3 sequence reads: CASSQAPSIWTTSGSGGEQFF. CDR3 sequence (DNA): TGTGCCAGCAGCCAAGCGCCCTCGATTTGGACGACTAGCGGGTCGGGGGGCGAGCAGTTCTTC. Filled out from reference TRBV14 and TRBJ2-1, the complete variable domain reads EAGVTQFPSHSVIEKGQTVTLRCDPISGHDNLYWYRRVMGKEIKFLLHFVKESKQDESGMPNNRFLAERTGGTYSTLKVQPAELEDSGVYFCASSQAPSIWTTSGSGGEQFFGPGTRLTVL.

Here the CDR3 reads CAWSGELMLFF. The CDR3 nucleotides are TGTGCCTGGAGCGGGGAGCTTATGCTGTTTTTT. V gene TRBV30 combines with J gene TRBJ1-4; no reliable D call. The CDR3 runs to 11 residues. From germline, CDR1 is GTSNPN and CDR2 SVGIG (reference sequence). Trimming pared 3 bases from V and 14 bases from J, leaving 13 bases between. The whole variable domain, remainder taken from reference TRBV30 and TRBJ1-4, is SQTIHQWPATLVQPVGSPLSLECTVEGTSNPNLYWYRQAAGRGLQLLFYSVGIGQISSEVPQNLSASRPQDRQFILSSKKLLLSDSGFYLCAWSGELMLFFGSGTQLSVL.

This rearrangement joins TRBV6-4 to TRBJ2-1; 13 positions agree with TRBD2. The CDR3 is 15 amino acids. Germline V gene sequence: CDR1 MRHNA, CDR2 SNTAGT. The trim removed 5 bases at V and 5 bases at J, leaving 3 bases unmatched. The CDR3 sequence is CASSPLAGGNNEQFF. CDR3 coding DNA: TGTGCCAGCAGTCCACTAGCGGGAGGGAACAATGAGCAGTTCTTC.

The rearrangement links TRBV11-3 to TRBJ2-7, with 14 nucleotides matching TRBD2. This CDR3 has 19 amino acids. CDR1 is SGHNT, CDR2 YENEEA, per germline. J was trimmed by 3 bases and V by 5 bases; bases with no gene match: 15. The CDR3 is CASSDGVGLAGEPVYEQYF. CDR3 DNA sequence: TGTGCCAGCAGCGATGGCGTGGGACTAGCGGGAGAACCGGTCTACGAGCAGTACTTC.

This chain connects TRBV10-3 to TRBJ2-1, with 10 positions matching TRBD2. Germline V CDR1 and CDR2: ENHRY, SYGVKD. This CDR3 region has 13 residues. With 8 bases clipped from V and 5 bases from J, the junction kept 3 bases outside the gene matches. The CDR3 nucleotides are TGTGCCATCGGGGGACTAGCGCACAATGAGCAGTTCTTC. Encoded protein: CAIGGLAHNEQFF.

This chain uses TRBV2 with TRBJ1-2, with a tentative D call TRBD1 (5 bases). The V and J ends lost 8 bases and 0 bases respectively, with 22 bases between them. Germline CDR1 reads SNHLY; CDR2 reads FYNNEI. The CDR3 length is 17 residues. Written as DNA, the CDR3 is TGTGCCAGCTCCTCCCTAGGCGGTGGGGCTTCTAACTATGGCTACACCTTC. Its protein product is CASSSLGGGASNYGYTF.

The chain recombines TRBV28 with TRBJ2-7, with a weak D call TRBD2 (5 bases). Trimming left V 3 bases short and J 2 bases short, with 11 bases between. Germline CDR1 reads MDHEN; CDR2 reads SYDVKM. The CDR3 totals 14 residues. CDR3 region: CASSLRGPTYEQYF. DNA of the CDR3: TGTGCCAGCAGTTTGCGAGGGCCGACCTACGAGCAGTACTTC. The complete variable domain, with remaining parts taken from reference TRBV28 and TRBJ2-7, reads DVKVTQSSRYLVKRTGEKVFLECVQDMDHENMFWYRQDPGLGLRLIYFSYDVKMKEKGDIPEGYSVSREKKERFSLILESASTNQTSMYLCASSLRGPTYEQYFGPGTRLTVT.

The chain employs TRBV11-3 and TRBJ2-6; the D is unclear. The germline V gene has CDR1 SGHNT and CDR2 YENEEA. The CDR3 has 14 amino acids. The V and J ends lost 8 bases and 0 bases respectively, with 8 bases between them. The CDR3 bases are TGTGCCAGCTCAAGAGACTCTGGGGCCAACGTCCTGACTTTC. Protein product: CASSRDSGANVLTF.

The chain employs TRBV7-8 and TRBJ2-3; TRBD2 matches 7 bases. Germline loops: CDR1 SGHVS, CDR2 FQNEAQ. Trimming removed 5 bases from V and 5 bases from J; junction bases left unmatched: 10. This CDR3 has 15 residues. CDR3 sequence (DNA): TGTGCCAGCAGCAGAACGCGGGGGAGGGTAGATACGCAGTATTTT. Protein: CASSRTRGRVDTQYF.

CDR3 sequence: CASSEDNVGLAGNTGELFF. Written as DNA, the CDR3 is TGTGCCAGCAGCGAGGATAATGTCGGACTAGCGGGAAACACCGGGGAGCTGTTTTTT. The genes are TRBV9 and TRBJ2-2, with 12 bases that match TRBD2. The CDR3 is made up of 19 amino acids. Germline-derived CDR1 and CDR2 are SGDLS and YYNGEE. With V trimmed by 3 bases and J by 2 bases, 11 bases remained unmatched.

The CDR3 loop reads CASGTSNEQFF. The CDR3 nucleotides read TGTGCCAGCGGGACTAGTAATGAGCAGTTCTTC. The chain is built from TRBV9 and TRBJ2-1, with 8 positions matching TRBD2. J was trimmed by 7 bases and V by 7 bases; bases with no gene match: 1. The CDR3 sequence is 11 residues long. The germline V gene encodes CDR1 SGDLS and CDR2 YYNGEE.

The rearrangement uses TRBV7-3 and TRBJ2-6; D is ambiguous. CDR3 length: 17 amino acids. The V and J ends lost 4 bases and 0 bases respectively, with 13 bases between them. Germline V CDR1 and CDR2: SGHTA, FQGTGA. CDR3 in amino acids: CASSSPTLNSGANVLTF. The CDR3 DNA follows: TGTGCCAGCAGCTCCCCTACCTTGAACTCTGGGGCCAACGTCCTGACTTTC.

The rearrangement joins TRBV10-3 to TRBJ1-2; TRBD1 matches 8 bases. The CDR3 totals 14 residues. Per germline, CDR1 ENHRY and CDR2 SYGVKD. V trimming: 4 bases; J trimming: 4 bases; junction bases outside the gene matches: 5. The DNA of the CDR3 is TGTGCCATCAGTGGGACAGGGATGGGCTATGGCTACACCTTC. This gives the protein CAISGTGMGYGYTF.

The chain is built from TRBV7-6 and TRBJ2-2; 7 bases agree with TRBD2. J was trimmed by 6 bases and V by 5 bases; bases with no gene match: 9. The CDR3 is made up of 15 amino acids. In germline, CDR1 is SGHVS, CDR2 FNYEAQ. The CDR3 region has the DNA TGTGCCAGCAGCCGGGGAGGGGAAGGGGCCGGGGAGCTGTTTTTT. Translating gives CASSRGGEGAGELFF.

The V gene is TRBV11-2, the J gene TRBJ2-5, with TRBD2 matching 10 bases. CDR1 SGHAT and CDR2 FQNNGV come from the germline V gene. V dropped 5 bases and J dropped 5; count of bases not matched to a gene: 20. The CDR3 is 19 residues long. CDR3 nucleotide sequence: TGTGCCAGCAGCGCTGGCGTAGGGCAGGCTAGCGGGAGCCTGGAGACCCAGTACTTC. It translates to CASSAGVGQASGSLETQYF.

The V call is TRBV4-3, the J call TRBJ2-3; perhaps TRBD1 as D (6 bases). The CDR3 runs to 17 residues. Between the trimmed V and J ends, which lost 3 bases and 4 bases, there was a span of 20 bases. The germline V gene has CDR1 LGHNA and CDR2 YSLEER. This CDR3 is CASSQGGPQGRPDTQYF. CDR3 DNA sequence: TGCGCCAGCAGCCAGGGTGGTCCGCAGGGGCGACCAGATACGCAGTATTTT.

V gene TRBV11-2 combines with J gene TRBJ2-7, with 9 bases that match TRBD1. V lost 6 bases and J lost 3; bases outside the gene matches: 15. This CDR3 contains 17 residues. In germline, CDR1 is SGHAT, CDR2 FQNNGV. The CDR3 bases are TGTGCCAGCAGACTTAACATGGGACAGGGCGCCTACTACGAGCAGTACTTC. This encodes CASRLNMGQGAYYEQYF.